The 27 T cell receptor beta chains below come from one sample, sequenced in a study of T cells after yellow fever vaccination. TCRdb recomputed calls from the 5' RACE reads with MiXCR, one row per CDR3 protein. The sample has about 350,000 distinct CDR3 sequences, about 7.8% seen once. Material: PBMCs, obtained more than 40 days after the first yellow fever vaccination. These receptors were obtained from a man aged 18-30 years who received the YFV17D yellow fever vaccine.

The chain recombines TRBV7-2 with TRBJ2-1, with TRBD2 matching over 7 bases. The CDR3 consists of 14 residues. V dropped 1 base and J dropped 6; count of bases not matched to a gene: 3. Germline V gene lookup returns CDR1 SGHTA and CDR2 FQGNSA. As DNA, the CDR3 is TGTGCCAGCAGCTTAGTAGCTAGCGGCAATGAGCAGTTCTTC. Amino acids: CASSLVASGNEQFF.

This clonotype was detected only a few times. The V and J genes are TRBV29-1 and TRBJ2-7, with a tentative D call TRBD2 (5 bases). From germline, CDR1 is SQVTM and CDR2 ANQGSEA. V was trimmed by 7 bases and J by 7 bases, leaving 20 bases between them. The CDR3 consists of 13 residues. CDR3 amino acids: CSAGETGSGEQYF. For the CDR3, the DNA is TGCAGCGCCGGGGAGACGGGGTCGGGGGAGCAGTACTTC.

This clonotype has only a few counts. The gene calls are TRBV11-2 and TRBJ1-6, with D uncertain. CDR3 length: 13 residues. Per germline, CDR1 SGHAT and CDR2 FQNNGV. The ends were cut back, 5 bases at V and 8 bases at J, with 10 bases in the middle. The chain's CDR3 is CASSMSTDSPLHF. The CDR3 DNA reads TGTGCCAGCAGCATGTCCACGGATTCACCCCTCCACTTT.

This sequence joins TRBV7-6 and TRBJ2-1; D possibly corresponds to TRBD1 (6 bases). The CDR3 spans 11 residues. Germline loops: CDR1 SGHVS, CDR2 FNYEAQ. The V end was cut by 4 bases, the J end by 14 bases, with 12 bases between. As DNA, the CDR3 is TGTGCCAGCAGCTCAGGGGCCGCGAAGTTCTTC. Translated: CASSSGAAKFF.

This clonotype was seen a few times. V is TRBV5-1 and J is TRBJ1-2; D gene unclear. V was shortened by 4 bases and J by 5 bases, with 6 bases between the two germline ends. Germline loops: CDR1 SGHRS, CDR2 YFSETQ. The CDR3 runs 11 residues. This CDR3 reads CASSEFYGYTF. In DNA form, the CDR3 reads TGCGCCAGCAGCGAATTTTATGGCTACACCTTC.

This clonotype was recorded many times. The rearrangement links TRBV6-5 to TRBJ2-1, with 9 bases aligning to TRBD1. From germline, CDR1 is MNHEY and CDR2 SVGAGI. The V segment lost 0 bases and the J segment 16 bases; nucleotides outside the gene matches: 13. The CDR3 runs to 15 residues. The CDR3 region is CASSYSTPIRDRVFF. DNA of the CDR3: TGTGCCAGCAGTTACTCGACGCCGATCCGGGACAGGGTCTTCTTC.

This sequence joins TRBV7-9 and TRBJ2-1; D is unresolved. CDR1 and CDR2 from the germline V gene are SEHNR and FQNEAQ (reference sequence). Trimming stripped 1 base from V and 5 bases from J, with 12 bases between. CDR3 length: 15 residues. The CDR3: CASSLVRLADNEQFF. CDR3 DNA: TGTGCCAGCAGCTTAGTTCGGCTGGCAGACAATGAGCAGTTCTTC.

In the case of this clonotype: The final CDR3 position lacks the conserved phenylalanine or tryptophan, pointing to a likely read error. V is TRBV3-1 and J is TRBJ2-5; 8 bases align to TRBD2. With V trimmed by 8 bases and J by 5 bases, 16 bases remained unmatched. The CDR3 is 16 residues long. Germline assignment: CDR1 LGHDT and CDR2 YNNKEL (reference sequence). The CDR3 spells CASLGTRSSLGETQYY. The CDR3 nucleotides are TGTGCCAGCCTCGGGACTAGGAGCTCCTTGGGGGAGACCCAGTACTAC.

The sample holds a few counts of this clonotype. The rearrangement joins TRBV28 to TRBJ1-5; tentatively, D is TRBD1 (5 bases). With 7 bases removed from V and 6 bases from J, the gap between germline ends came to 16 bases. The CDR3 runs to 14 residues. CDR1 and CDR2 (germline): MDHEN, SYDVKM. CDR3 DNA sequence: TGTGCCAGCATGGTGTGGGGGACCGGTCAGCCCCAGCATTTT. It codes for CASMVWGTGQPQHF. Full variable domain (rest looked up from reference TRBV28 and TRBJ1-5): DVKVTQSSRYLVKRTGEKVFLECVQDMDHENMFWYRQDPGLGLRLIYFSYDVKMKEKGDIPEGYSVSREKKERFSLILESASTNQTSMYLCASMVWGTGQPQHFGDGTRLSIL.

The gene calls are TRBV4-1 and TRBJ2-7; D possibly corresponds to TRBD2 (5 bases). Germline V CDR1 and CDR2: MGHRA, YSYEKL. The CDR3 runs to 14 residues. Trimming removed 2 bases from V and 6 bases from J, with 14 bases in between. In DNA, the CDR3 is TGCGCCAGCAGCCAACCGAACCGGGAAGCCGAGCAGTACGTC. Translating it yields CASSQPNREAEQYV.

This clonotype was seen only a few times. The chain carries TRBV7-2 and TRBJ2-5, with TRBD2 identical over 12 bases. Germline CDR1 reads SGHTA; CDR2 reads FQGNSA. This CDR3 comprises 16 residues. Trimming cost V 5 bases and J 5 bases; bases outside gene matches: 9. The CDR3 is CASSLGLAGSGETQYF. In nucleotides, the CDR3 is TGTGCCAGCAGCCTCGGACTAGCGGGGTCTGGGGAGACCCAGTACTTC.

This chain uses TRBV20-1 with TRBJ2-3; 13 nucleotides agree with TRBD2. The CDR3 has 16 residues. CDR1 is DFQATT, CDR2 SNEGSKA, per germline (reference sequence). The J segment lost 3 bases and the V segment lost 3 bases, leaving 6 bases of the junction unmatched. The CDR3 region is CSARLTSGGPTDTQYF. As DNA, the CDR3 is TGCAGTGCTAGGCTGACTAGCGGGGGGCCGACAGATACGCAGTATTTT.

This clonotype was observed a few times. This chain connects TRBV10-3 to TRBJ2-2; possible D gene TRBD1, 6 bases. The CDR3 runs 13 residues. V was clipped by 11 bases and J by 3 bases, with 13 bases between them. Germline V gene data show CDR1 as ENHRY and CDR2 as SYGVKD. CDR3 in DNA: TGTGCCGGACGACAGGATTACACCGGGGAGCTGTTTTTT. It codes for CAGRQDYTGELFF.

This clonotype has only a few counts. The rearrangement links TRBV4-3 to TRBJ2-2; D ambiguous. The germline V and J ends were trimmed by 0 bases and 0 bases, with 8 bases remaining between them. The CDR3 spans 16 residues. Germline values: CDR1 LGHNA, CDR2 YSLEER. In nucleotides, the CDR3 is TGCGCCAGCAGCCAAGACGAAGGAACGAACACCGGGGAGCTGTTTTTT. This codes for CASSQDEGTNTGELFF.

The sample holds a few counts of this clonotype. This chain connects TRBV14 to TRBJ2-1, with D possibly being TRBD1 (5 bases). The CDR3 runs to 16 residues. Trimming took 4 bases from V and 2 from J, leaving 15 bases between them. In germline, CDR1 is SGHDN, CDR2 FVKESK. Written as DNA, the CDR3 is TGTGCCAGCAGCCGAACTTTAGCCAGGGCCTACAATGAGCAGTTCTTC. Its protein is CASSRTLARAYNEQFF.

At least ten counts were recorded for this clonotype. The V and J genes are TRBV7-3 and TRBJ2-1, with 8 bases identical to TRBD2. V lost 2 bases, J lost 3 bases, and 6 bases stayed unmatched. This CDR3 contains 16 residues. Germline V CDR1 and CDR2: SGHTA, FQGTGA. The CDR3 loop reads CASSLRAGDLYNEQFF. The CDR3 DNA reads TGTGCCAGCAGCTTACGAGCGGGGGACCTCTACAATGAGCAGTTCTTC.

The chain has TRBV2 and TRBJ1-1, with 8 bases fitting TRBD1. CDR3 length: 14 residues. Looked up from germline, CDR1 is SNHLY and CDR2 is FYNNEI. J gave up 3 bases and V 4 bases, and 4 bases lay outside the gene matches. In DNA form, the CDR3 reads TGTGCCAGCAGTGGGACAGGGCGGGACACTGAAGCTTTCTTT. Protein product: CASSGTGRDTEAFF.

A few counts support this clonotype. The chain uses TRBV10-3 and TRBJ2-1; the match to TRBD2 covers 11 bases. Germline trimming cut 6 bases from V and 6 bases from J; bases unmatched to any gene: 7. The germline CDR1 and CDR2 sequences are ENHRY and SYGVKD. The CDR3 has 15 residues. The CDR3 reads CAIRSFTSGGNEQFF. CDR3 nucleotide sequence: TGTGCCATCAGAAGCTTTACTAGCGGGGGCAATGAGCAGTTCTTC.

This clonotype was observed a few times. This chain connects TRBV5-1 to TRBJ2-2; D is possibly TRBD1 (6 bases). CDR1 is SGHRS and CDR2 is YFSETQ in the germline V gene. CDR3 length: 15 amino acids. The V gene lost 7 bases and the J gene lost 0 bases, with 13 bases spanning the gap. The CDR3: CASAPGTTNTGELFF. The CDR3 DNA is TGCGCCAGCGCCCCGGGGACAACGAACACCGGGGAGCTGTTTTTT.

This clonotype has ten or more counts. The CDR3 protein is CASSQWGQGASPLHF. The CDR3 DNA reads TGCGCCAGCAGCCAATGGGGCCAGGGGGCCTCACCCCTCCACTTT. The rearrangement uses TRBV4-1 and TRBJ1-6, with 8 bases identical to TRBD1. The V gene end was trimmed by 2 bases and the J gene end by 10 bases; junction bases not matched to a gene: 7. The germline V gene has CDR1 MGHRA and CDR2 YSYEKL. The CDR3 spans 15 residues.

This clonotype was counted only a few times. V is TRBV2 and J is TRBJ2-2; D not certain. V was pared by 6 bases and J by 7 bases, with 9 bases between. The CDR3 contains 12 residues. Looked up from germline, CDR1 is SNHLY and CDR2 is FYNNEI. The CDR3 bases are TGTGCCAGCAGGTGGACGCACGGGGAGCTGTTTTTT. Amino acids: CASRWTHGELFF.

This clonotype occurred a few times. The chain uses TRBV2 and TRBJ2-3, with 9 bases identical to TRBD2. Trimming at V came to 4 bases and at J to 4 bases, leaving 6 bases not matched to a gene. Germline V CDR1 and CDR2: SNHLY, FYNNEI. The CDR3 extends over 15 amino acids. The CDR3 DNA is TGTGCCAGCAGTGGAATGGGACTAGCATCAGATACGCAGTATTTT. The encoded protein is CASSGMGLASDTQYF.

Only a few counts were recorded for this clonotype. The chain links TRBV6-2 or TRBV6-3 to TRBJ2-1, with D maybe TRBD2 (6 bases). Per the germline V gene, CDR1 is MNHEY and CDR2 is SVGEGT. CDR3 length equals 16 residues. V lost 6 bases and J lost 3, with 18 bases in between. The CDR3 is CASSPGGRGSYNEQFF. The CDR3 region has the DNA TGTGCCAGCAGCCCCGGGGGTCGGGGGAGCTACAATGAGCAGTTCTTC.

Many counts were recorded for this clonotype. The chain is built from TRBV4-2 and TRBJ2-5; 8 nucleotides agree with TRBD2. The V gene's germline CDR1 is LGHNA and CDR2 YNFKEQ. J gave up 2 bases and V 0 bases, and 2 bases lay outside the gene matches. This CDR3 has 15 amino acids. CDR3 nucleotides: TGTGCCAGCAGCCAAGAGGCGGGGGGTCAAGAGACCCAGTACTTC. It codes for CASSQEAGGQETQYF.

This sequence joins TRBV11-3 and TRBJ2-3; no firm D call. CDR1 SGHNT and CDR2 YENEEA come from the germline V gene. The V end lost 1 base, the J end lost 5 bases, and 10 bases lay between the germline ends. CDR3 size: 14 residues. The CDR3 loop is CASSLGSLGDTQYF. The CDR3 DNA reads TGTGCCAGCAGCTTAGGGAGCCTGGGAGATACGCAGTATTTT.

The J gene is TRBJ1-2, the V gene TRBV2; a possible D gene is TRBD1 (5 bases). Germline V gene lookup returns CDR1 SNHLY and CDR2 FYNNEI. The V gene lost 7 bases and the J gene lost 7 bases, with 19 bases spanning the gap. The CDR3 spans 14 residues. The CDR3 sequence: CASTKRDATPGYTF. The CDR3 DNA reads TGTGCCAGCACCAAACGGGACGCCACTCCTGGCTACACCTTC.

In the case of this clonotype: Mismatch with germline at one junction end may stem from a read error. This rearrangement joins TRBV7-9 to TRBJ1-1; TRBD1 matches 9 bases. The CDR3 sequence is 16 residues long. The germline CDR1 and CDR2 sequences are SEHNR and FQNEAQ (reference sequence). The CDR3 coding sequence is TGTGCCAGCACTCAACCCCCCGGGACAGGGAACGCTGAAGCTTTCTTT. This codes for CASTQPPGTGNAEAFF. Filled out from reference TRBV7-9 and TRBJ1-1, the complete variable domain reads DTGVSQNPRHKITKRGQNVTFRCDPISEHNRLYWYRQTLGQGPEFLTYFQNEAQLEKSRLLSDRFSAERPKGSFSTLEIQRTEQGDSAMYLCASTQPPGTGNAEAFFGQGTRLTVV.